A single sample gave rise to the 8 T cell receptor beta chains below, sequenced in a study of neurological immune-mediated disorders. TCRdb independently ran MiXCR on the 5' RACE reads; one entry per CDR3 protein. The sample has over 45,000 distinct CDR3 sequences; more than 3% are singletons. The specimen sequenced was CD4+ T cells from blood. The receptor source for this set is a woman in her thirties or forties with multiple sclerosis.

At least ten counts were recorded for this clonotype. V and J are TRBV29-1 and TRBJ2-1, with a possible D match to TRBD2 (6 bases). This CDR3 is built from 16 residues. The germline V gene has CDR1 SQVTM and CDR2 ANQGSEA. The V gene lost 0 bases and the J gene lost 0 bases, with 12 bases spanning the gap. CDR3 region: CSVEEGRGSSYNEQFF. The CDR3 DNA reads TGCAGCGTTGAAGAGGGGCGGGGCTCCTCCTACAATGAGCAGTTCTTC.

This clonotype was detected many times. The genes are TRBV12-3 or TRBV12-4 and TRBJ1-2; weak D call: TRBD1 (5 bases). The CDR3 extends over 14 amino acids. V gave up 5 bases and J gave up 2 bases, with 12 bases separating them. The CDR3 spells CASSPRASNYGYTF. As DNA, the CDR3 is TGTGCCAGCAGTCCCAGGGCATCAAACTATGGCTACACCTTC.

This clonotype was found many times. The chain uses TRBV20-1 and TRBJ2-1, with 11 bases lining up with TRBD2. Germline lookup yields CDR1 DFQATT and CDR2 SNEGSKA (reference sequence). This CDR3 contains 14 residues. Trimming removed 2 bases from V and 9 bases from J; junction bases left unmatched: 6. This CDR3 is CSARKGTSGSEQFF. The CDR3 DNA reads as TGCAGTGCTAGAAAAGGGACTAGCGGCTCTGAGCAGTTCTTC.

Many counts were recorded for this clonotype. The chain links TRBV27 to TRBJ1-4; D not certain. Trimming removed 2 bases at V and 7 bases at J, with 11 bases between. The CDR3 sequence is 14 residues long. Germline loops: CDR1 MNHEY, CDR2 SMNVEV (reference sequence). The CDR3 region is CASSLGVSGEKLFF. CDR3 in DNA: TGTGCCAGCAGTTTAGGCGTTTCAGGTGAAAAACTGTTTTTT.

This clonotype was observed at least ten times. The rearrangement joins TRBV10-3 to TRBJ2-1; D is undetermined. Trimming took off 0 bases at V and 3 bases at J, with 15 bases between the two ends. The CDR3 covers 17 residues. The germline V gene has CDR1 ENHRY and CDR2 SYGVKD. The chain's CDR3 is CAISESIVSRHYNEQFF. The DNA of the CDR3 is TGTGCCATCAGTGAGTCGATAGTCTCTCGGCACTACAATGAGCAGTTCTTC.

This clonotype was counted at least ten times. CDR3 region: CASSWLGDGNQPQHF. The CDR3 nucleotides are TGTGCCAGCAGCTGGTTGGGGGACGGAAATCAGCCCCAGCATTTT. The V gene is TRBV7-2, the J gene TRBJ1-5; weak D call: TRBD1 (5 bases). From germline, CDR1 is SGHTA and CDR2 FQGNSA. V dropped 4 bases and J dropped 4 bases, with 14 bases sitting between them. There are 15 residues in the CDR3. Filled out from reference TRBV7-2 and TRBJ1-5, the complete variable domain reads GAGVSQSPSNKVTEKGKDVELRCDPISGHTALYWYRQSLGQGLEFLIYFQGNSAPDKSGLPSDRFSAERTGGSVSTLTIQRTQQEDSAVYLCASSWLGDGNQPQHFGDGTRLSIL.

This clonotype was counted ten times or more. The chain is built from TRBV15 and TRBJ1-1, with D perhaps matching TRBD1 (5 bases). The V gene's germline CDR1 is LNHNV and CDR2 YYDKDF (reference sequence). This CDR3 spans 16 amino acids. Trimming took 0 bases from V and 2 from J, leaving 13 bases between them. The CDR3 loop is CATSRDLGTFNTEAFF. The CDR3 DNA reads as TGTGCCACCAGCAGAGATTTGGGGACTTTTAACACTGAAGCTTTCTTT.

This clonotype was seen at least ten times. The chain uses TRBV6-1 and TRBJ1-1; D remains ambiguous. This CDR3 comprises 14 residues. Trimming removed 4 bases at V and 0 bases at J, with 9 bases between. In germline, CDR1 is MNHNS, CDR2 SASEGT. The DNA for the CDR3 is TGTGCCAGCAGTGTAGGACGGATGAACACTGAAGCTTTCTTT. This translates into CASSVGRMNTEAFF.